The clone carrying this TCR beta chain was seen more than once but under ten times. Using immunoSEQ multiplex PCR, the repertoire was profiled, and TCRdb retains in-frame clones only, with some absent. Of about 480,000 clones in the sample, 70% to 90% were seen once. This specimen comes from a study of Ad26.COV2.S vaccination and SARS-CoV-2 variants. The overall study: Into the muscle, Ad26.COV2.S was dosed once or twice, 56 days apart.

CDR1 is MNHEY and CDR2 is SVGEGT in the germline V gene. The CDR3 has 17 amino acids. V lost 0 bases and J lost 2, with 14 bases in between. As for treatment: roughly 19 received Ad26.COV2.S at low or high dose, single or two shots; 5 received placebo; per-sample allocation not given. Following the first vaccine or placebo injection, samples were taken on day 63. The chain uses TRBV6-2 or TRBV6-3 and TRBJ1-5; tentative D call: TRBD1 (5 bases). The sample was peripheral blood, taken in a trial of Ad26.COV2.S vaccine versus placebo. The source of this sequence is a person between 18 and 65 years old who received the Ad26.COV2.S COVID-19 vaccine or a placebo. The CDR3 DNA reads as TGTGCCAGCAGTTACTCGTTCGGGGGTCATCGCAATCAGCCCCAGCATTTT. It specifies CASSYSFGGHRNQPQHF.